Shown below are 28 T cell receptor beta chains from a single sample sequenced in a study of brain metastases from non-small cell lung cancer. Libraries were prepared by immunoSEQ multiplex PCR; TCRdb keeps only in-frame clonotypes and omits some of them. The sample has roughly 3,200 clones, about 81% seen once; the top ten hold 8% to 10%. Sequencing was performed on tissue from a brain metastasis. Source of these receptors: a donor over 35 with non-small cell lung cancer.

This clone was seen just once. The chain recombines TRBV7-7 with TRBJ1-4; the match to TRBD1 covers 7 bases. V lost 1 base, J lost 4 bases, and 3 bases stayed unmatched. Germline V gives CDR1 SSHAT, CDR2 FNYEAQ (reference sequence). The CDR3 is made up of 15 amino acids. The CDR3: CASSLGDSLNEKLFF. CDR3 in DNA: TGTGCCAGCAGCTTAGGGGACAGCCTTAATGAAAAACTGTTTTTT.

V gene TRBV11-3 combines with J gene TRBJ2-1, with a weak D call TRBD2 (5 bases). This CDR3 is 15 amino acids long. V was cut by 3 bases and J by 6 bases, with 15 bases left in between. In germline, CDR1 is SGHNT, CDR2 YENEEA. The CDR3 DNA reads TGTGCCAGCAGCTTCGGACTCTCGGCGCTCAATGAGCAGTTCTTC. It yields the protein CASSFGLSALNEQFF.

As regards this clone: The same CDR3 also results from other DNA sequences found in this sample. This chain links TRBV16 with TRBJ1-5; D is unclear. CDR3 length: 13 residues. Trimming shortened V by 6 bases and J by 4 bases, and 10 bases separated the two germline ends. From germline, CDR1 is KGHSY and CDR2 FQNENV. The CDR3 DNA reads as TGTGCCAGCAGTCTACAAGAGAATCAGCCCCAGCATTTT. It encodes CASSLQENQPQHF. The full variable domain, completed using reference TRBV16 and TRBJ1-5, is GEEVAQTPKHLVRGEGQKAKLYCAPIKGHSYVFWYQQVLKNEFKFLISFQNENVFDETGMPKERFSAKCLPNSPCSLEIQATKLEDSAVYFCASSLQENQPQHFGDGTRLSIL.

V usage is TRBV3-1 (or the pseudogene TRBV3-2) and J usage is TRBJ2-5; 10 nucleotides agree with TRBD2. There are 16 residues in the CDR3. Per the germline V gene, CDR1 is LGHDT and CDR2 is YNNKEL (reference sequence). J lost 5 bases, V lost 7 bases, and 13 bases had no gene match. CDR3 DNA: TGTGCCAGCACCAACGGGCTAGCGGGAGTCGGGGAGACCCAGTACTTC. Its protein product is CASTNGLAGVGETQYF.

The V gene is TRBV24-1, the J gene TRBJ1-5, with D hard to call. CDR1 and CDR2 from the germline V gene are KGHDR and SFDVKD. V lost 3 bases to trimming and J lost 0 bases, with 11 bases between them. The length of the CDR3 is 16 residues. CDR3 in amino acids: CATSDPGSLSNQPQHF. The CDR3 region has the DNA TGTGCCACCAGTGATCCGGGTTCTCTTAGCAATCAGCCCCAGCATTTT.

This rearrangement joins TRBV6-5 to TRBJ1-2; D might be TRBD1 (5 bases). Trimming removed 5 bases at V and 0 bases at J, with 13 bases between. The CDR3 contains 15 residues. In germline, CDR1 is MNHEY, CDR2 SVGAGI. The CDR3 here is CASSRDFKTNYGYTF. The CDR3 DNA follows: TGTGCCAGCAGTCGGGACTTCAAAACTAACTATGGCTACACCTTC.

V usage is TRBV29-1 and J usage is TRBJ1-1, with D unresolved. In germline, CDR1 is SQVTM, CDR2 ANQGSEA. The CDR3 spans 12 residues. The V end lost 4 bases, the J end lost 0 bases, and 6 bases lay between the germline ends. In DNA form, the CDR3 reads TGCAGCGTTGGGTCGATGAACACTGAAGCTTTCTTT. It encodes CSVGSMNTEAFF.

The chain carries TRBV2 and TRBJ2-7, with D perhaps given as TRBD1 or TRBD2 (6 bases each). The CDR3 extends over 14 amino acids. The V and J ends lost 4 bases and 7 bases respectively, with 17 bases between them. The germline CDR1 and CDR2 sequences are SNHLY and FYNNEI. Here the CDR3 DNA reads TGTGCCAGCAGTGTAGTGGGGGGCCAATATGAGCAGTACTTC. Translation gives CASSVVGGQYEQYF.

The chain joins TRBV19 to TRBJ1-5, with TRBD1 as a possible D gene (5 bases). V lost 5 bases and J 0 bases, leaving 11 bases between the germline ends. Germline V lookup: CDR1 LNHDA, CDR2 SQIVND (reference sequence). The CDR3 loop spans 15 amino acids. CDR3: CASSRGTVSNQPQHF. CDR3 sequence (DNA): TGTGCCAGTAGTCGGGGGACGGTTAGCAATCAGCCCCAGCATTTT.

The V gene is TRBV7-3, the J gene TRBJ1-5; D is ambiguous. The V gene's germline CDR1 is SGHTA and CDR2 FQGTGA. Trimming stripped 6 bases from V and 4 bases from J, with 10 bases between. CDR3 length: 13 residues. The CDR3 reads CASSLSGNQPQHF. CDR3 nucleotides: TGTGCCAGCAGTTTATCGGGGAATCAGCCCCAGCATTTT.

V usage is TRBV27 and J usage is TRBJ1-2; D uncertain. This CDR3 is 13 amino acids long. Germline V gene lookup returns CDR1 MNHEY and CDR2 SMNVEV (reference sequence). V shed 2 bases and J shed 2 bases, with 6 bases lying between them. The CDR3 here is CASSLQPNYGYTF. The DNA for the CDR3 is TGTGCCAGCAGTTTACAACCAAACTATGGCTACACCTTC.

By sample share, this clone is large. Here the CDR3 DNA reads TGTGCCAGCAGCCAAGGGATTAGCGGGGGTCAAGAGACCCAGTACTTC. This translates into CASSQGISGGQETQYF. V usage is TRBV3-1 (or the pseudogene TRBV3-2) and J usage is TRBJ2-5, with 9 bases lining up with TRBD2. The CDR3 loop spans 16 amino acids. CDR1 is LGHDT and CDR2 is YNNKEL in the germline V gene (reference sequence). The J segment lost 2 bases and the V segment lost 1 base, leaving 5 bases of the junction unmatched.

This sequence joins TRBV2 and TRBJ1-1, with D perhaps TRBD1 (5 bases). This CDR3 region has 13 residues. The V gene lost 7 bases and the J gene lost 5 bases, with 14 bases spanning the gap. From germline, CDR1 is SNHLY and CDR2 FYNNEI. The CDR3 loop is CASNFQGATEAFF. The CDR3 DNA is TGTGCCAGCAACTTCCAGGGTGCAACTGAAGCTTTCTTT.

V and J are TRBV7-7 and TRBJ2-1; the D is unclear. Germline lookup yields CDR1 SSHAT and CDR2 FNYEAQ (reference sequence). V was cut by 1 base and J by 0 bases, with 4 bases left in between. This CDR3 spans 14 amino acids. The CDR3 DNA follows: TGTGCCAGCAGCTTAGGCGGCTCCTACAATGAGCAGTTCTTC. Protein: CASSLGGSYNEQFF.

This chain connects TRBV18 to TRBJ2-7, with 9 bases lining up with TRBD1. The CDR3 totals 14 residues. From germline, CDR1 is KGHSH and CDR2 LQKENI. The V gene end was trimmed by 3 bases and the J gene end by 5 bases; junction bases not matched to a gene: 5. The CDR3: CASSPLDRGNEQYF. The CDR3 bases are TGTGCCAGCTCACCCCTGGACAGGGGAAACGAGCAGTACTTC.

This clone was counted a single time. The chain is built from TRBV7-8 and TRBJ2-7; TRBD2 matches 15 bases. V trimming: 1 base; J trimming: 6 bases; junction bases outside the gene matches: 7. This CDR3 has 17 amino acids. CDR1 and CDR2 from the germline V gene are SGHVS and FQNEAQ. The chain's CDR3 is CASSLGGGLAGGGEQYF. CDR3 sequence (DNA): TGTGCCAGCAGCTTAGGGGGGGGACTAGCGGGAGGCGGCGAGCAGTACTTC.

The genes are TRBV6-5 and TRBJ2-7; D possibly corresponds to TRBD1 (6 bases). Matching the DNA end better, TRBJ2-1 makes the J call doubtful. CDR1 and CDR2 (germline): MNHEY, SVGAGI. The CDR3 runs 14 residues. The CDR3, as DNA: TGTGCCAGCGGGGGCAGCGGCCGAAGAGAGGAGCAGTTCTTC. This sequence encodes CASGGSGRREEQFF.

The chain recombines TRBV5-8 with TRBJ1-2, with 7 bases identical to TRBD1. The CDR3 is 13 amino acids. With 2 bases clipped from V and 7 bases from J, the junction kept 5 bases outside the gene matches. Per the germline V gene, CDR1 is SGHTS and CDR2 is YDEGEE. CDR3: CASSFDRDLGYTF. CDR3 in DNA: TGTGCCAGCAGCTTTGACAGGGATCTTGGCTACACCTTC. Supplemented by reference TRBV5-8 and TRBJ1-2, the full variable domain reads EAGVTQSPTHLIKTRGQQATLRCSPISGHTSVYWYQQALGLGLQFLLWYDEGEERNRGNFPPRFSGRQFPNYSSELNVNALELEDSALYLCASSFDRDLGYTFGSGTRLTVV.

This clone was seen a single time. This sequence joins TRBV6-5 and TRBJ1-2; the D gene is possibly TRBD1 (5 bases). CDR3 length: 16 amino acids. Germline values: CDR1 MNHEY, CDR2 SVGAGI. V lost 3 bases to trimming and J lost 3 bases, with 17 bases between them. The CDR3, as DNA: TGTGCCAGCAGTTATAGTGGGCAGGGAGGGTACTATGGCTACACCTTC. This sequence encodes CASSYSGQGGYYGYTF.

V and J are TRBV27 and TRBJ2-3; 8 bases map to TRBD2. V lost 3 bases to trimming and J lost 3 bases; unmatched junction nucleotides: 5. Germline-derived CDR1 and CDR2 are MNHEY and SMNVEV (reference sequence). CDR3 size: 15 residues. This CDR3 reads CASSFSGARTDTQYF. CDR3 DNA: TGTGCCAGCAGTTTTAGCGGGGCGCGAACAGATACGCAGTATTTT.

The chain employs TRBV7-9 and TRBJ1-2, with a possible D match to TRBD1 (5 bases). This CDR3 is 12 amino acids long. Trimming took 3 bases from V and 5 from J, leaving 7 bases between them. Per germline, CDR1 SEHNR and CDR2 FQNEAQ (reference sequence). CDR3 coding DNA: TGTGCCAGCAGCTTTGGGGGGTATGGCTACACCTTC. Translating gives CASSFGGYGYTF.

Remarks on this clone: A read error may account for a junction end that differs from germline. The rearrangement uses TRBV19 and TRBJ2-7; unclear D gene. Germline V CDR1 and CDR2: LNHDA, SQIVND (reference sequence). The CDR3 is 13 amino acids. The DNA of the CDR3 is TGTGCCAGTAGCATAGGCATAGGCTACGAGCAGTACTTC. As protein: CASSIGIGYEQYF.

This clone has just one count. This chain connects TRBV5-1 to TRBJ1-1; TRBD1 matches at 8 bases. The CDR3 length is 17 residues. Looked up from germline, CDR1 is SGHRS and CDR2 is YFSETQ. V lost 3 bases to trimming and J lost 1 base; unmatched junction nucleotides: 11. In DNA form, the CDR3 reads TGCGCCAGCAGCTACGGGACAGGCGGTAGGAGGAACACTGAAGCTTTCTTT. Residues: CASSYGTGGRRNTEAFF.

The chain couples TRBV5-1 to TRBJ2-5; D uncertain. The CDR3 is made up of 13 amino acids. Germline assignment: CDR1 SGHRS and CDR2 YFSETQ. V dropped 4 bases and J dropped 3 bases, with 10 bases sitting between them. This CDR3 is CASSPAREETQYF. The CDR3 nucleotides are TGCGCCAGCAGCCCGGCCAGAGAAGAGACCCAGTACTTC.

The gene calls are TRBV7-9 and TRBJ1-2; D is possibly TRBD1 (5 bases). The V gene lost 4 bases and the J gene lost 3 bases, with 18 bases spanning the gap. The CDR3 length is 16 residues. From germline, CDR1 is SEHNR and CDR2 FQNEAQ (reference sequence). This CDR3 reads CASSSPRGNEHYGYTF. DNA of the CDR3: TGTGCCAGCAGCTCGCCCCGGGGGAATGAACACTATGGCTACACCTTC.

V is TRBV7-2 and J is TRBJ2-5, with 11 bases identical to TRBD2. The V gene's germline CDR1 is SGHTA and CDR2 FQGNSA. V lost 5 bases and J lost 1; bases outside the gene matches: 15. This CDR3 is built from 19 residues. The CDR3 region is CASSPSLAGGKGSQETQYF. DNA for the CDR3: TGTGCCAGCAGCCCATCGCTAGCGGGGGGAAAGGGGAGCCAAGAGACCCAGTACTTC.

About this clone itself: Additional DNA sequences in this sample encode the identical CDR3. The DNA of the CDR3 is TGTGCCAGTAGTATAGATGGTGGTTCGGGGCATTTGTACTATGGCTACACCTTC. Translating gives CASSIDGGSGHLYYGYTF. The J gene is TRBJ1-2, the V gene TRBV19, with TRBD1 as a possible D gene (5 bases). The CDR3 length is 18 residues. Germline loops: CDR1 LNHDA, CDR2 SQIVND (reference sequence). The V gene lost 0 bases and the J gene lost 3 bases, with 20 bases spanning the gap.

As to this clone: A much larger clone differs from this one at a single base, so this may be a read error. The identical CDR3 is also encoded by other nucleotide sequences in the sample. V usage is TRBV18 and J usage is TRBJ1-2; 11 bases fit TRBD1. Germline V CDR1 and CDR2: KGHSH, LQKENI. The CDR3 has 16 residues. The CDR3 region is CASSLRDRGRNYGYTF. The CDR3 DNA follows: TGTGCCAGCTCACTCCGGGACAGGGGGAGAAACTATGGCTACACCTTT.